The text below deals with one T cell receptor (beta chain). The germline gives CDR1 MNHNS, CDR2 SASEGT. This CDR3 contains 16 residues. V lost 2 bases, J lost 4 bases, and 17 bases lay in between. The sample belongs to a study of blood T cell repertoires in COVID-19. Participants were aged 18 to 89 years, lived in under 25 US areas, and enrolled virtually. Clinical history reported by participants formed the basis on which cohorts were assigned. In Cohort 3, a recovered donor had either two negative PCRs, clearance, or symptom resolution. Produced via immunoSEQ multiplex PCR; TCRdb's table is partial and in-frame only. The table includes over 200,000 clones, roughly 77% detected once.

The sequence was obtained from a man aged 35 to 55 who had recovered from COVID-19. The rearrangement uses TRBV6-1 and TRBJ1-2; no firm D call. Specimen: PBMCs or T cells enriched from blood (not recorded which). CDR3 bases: TGTGCCAGCAGTGAAAGCGCGGCAAACCATGCCTATGGCTACACCTTC. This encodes CASSESAANHAYGYTF.